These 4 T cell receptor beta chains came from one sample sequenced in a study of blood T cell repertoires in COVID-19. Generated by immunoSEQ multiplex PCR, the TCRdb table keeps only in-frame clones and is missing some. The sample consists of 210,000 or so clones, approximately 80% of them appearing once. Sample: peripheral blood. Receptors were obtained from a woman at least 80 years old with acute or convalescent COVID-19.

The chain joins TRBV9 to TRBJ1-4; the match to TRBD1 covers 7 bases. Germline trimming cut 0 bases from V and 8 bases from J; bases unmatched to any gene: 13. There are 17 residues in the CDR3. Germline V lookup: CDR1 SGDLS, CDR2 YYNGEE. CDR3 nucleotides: TGTGCCAGCAGCGTAGGTTTCGGAGGGGGCATCGGGGAAAAACTGTTTTTT. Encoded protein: CASSVGFGGGIGEKLFF. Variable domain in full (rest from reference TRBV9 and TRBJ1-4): DSGVTQTPKHLITATGQRVTLRCSPRSGDLSVYWYQQSLDQGLQFLIQYYNGEERAKGNILERFSAQQFPDLHSELNLSSLELGDSALYFCASSVGFGGGIGEKLFFGSGTQLSVL.

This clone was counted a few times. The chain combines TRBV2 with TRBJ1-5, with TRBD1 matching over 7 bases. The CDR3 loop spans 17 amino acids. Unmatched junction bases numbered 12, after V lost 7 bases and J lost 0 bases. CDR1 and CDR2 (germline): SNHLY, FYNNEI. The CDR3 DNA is TGTGCCAGCAAAGGGGAACCGGGACAGTATAGCAATCAGCCCCAGCATTTT. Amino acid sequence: CASKGEPGQYSNQPQHF. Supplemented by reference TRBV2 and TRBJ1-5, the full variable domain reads EPEVTQTPSHQVTQMGQEVILRCVPISNHLYFYWYRQILGQKVEFLVSFYNNEISEKSEIFDDQFSVERPDGSNFTLKIRSTKLEDSAMYFCASKGEPGQYSNQPQHFGDGTRLSIL.

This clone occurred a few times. CDR3 region: CASSLWEGETQYF. The CDR3 DNA sequence: TGTGCCAGCAGTTTATGGGAGGGAGAGACCCAGTACTTC. V usage is TRBV28 and J usage is TRBJ2-5, with a weak D call TRBD2 (6 bases). Germline lookup yields CDR1 MDHEN and CDR2 SYDVKM. This CDR3 has 13 residues. Trimming removed 0 bases from V and 4 bases from J, with 6 bases in between.

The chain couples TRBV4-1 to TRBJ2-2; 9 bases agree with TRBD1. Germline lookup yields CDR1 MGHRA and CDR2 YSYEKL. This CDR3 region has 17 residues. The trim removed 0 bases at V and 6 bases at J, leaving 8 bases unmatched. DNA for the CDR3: TGCGCCAGCAGCCAAGATGTCGGGGACAGGGCTGCCGGGGAGCTGTTTTTT. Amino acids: CASSQDVGDRAAGELFF.